This entry describes one T cell receptor (beta chain). This clonotype turned up a few times. Its antigen target is currently unknown. No much larger clonotype is one base removed from it; base qualities were not supplied. These data come from a study of early T cells in non-severe SARS-CoV-2 infection (dated by TCRdb to the early 2020s). Study-level background: Because TCR sequencing relied on bulk RNA taken from unsorted whole blood, pairing of alpha and beta chains was not possible.

Overall results and qualifications from the work: VDJdb matching was skewed toward anti-spike CD8 responses, so virus-specific expansions were likely underestimated and private and CD4 specificities were missed.

The library was built by means of 5' RACE. The reads were generated on a NextSeq 500. To correct for sequencing error and PCR bias, the TCR library protocol tagged individual cDNA molecules with unique molecular identifiers. TCR alpha and beta chains were both sequenced, and the abundances of alpha and beta sequences in each sample were closely correlated with each other. Per the authors' processing: Decombinator V4 was used to annotate TCR sequences for V gene, J gene and CDR3. TCRs were defined as expanded if a significant change between any two time points was detected under a Poisson model with p below 0.0001. TCR abundances were normalised to the total number of TCRs sequenced per sample and were expressed as counts per million. MAIT TCRs were defined by TRAV1-2 paired with TRAJ12, TRAJ20 or TRAJ33, and iNKT TCRs by TRAV10 paired with TRAJ18. VDJdb, accessed on 1 November 2021, was searched for TCRs annotated for CMV, EBV and SARS-CoV-2, and TCRs annotated for more than one antigen were excluded. TCRdb handled the public reads itself, with Q25 trimming in fastp and clone calling in MiXCR, and kept productive beta chains. Here each entry gathers all rows of one CDR3 protein and keeps the most common genes and DNA. None of the V and J calls come from the authors' own analysis; TCRdb made them. For this sample there are around 68,000 distinct CDR3 sequences; roughly 12% appear just once. 1.3% to 1.5% of the sample belongs to the ten largest clones.

Sequences DFQATT (CDR1) and SNEGSKA (CDR2) are obtained from the germline V gene (reference sequence). Ends trimmed: V by 5 bases, J by 5 bases; bases unmatched to a gene: 8. Inclusive of the bounding cysteine and phenylalanine, the CDR3 is 13 residues long. Only the CDR3 region is kept as DNA, spanning 39 bases read in frame from base 1. This was a case-control study nested in a cohort of healthcare workers in London, UK, who had nasopharyngeal swab PCR tests and blood samples taken every week. Healthcare workers were recruited during the week of the UK lockdown, between 23 and 31 March 2020, and followed weekly for up to roughly 15 weeks.

Sequenced here: whole blood, sampled at baseline. The rearranged segments are TRBV20-1 and TRBJ1-1; TRBD1 aligns with 7 central bases. This clonotype was sampled from an adult who was a healthcare worker with PCR-confirmed SARS-CoV-2 infection or an uninfected control (not recorded which). The CDR3 is CSAPTGKITEAFF. The nucleotide sequence reads TGCAGTGCTCCGACAGGGAAGATAACTGAAGCTTTCTTT.